This T cell receptor (beta chain) emerged from a study of glioma-infiltrating T cells after dendritic cell vaccination. This table comes from immunoSEQ multiplex PCR, and its TCRdb copy is limited to in-frame clones, with some not included. The table shows just under 85,000 clones, with around nine tenths occurring only once. The V gene's germline CDR1 is MNHEY and CDR2 SMNVEV (reference sequence). V dropped 5 bases and J dropped 0 bases, with 14 bases sitting between them. The CDR3 sequence is 16 residues long. V is TRBV27 and J is TRBJ2-1, with D tentatively TRBD1 (6 bases). The specimen was blood, collected before dendritic cell vaccination. The sequence derives from a human donor with glioblastoma. The CDR3 DNA sequence: TGTGCCAGCAGTCGAACAGGGACGAGCTCCTACAATGAGCAGTTCTTC. It yields the protein CASSRTGTSSYNEQFF.